The 20 T cell receptor beta chains below were found in one sample sequenced in a study of cytomegalovirus exposure and HLA in healthy donors. The method was immunoSEQ multiplex PCR; TCRdb's version includes in-frame clones alone and lacks a portion of them. The table shows 100,000 to 150,000 clones, with 89% occurring only once. What was sequenced was PBMCs. The receptors were gathered from a woman aged 18-29 years in good health and CMV-seronegative.

V usage is TRBV11-2 and J usage is TRBJ2-5; maybe TRBD2 (6 bases). The CDR3 is 15 residues long. Germline lookup yields CDR1 SGHAT and CDR2 FQNNGV. V lost 5 bases, J lost 5 bases, and 18 bases lay in between. DNA of the CDR3: TGTGCCAGCAGCCCGGCGGGGCACTACGGGGAGACCCAGTACTTC. It encodes CASSPAGHYGETQYF.

The chain employs TRBV19 and TRBJ1-3, with D hard to call. V gave up 9 bases and J gave up 0 bases, with 9 bases separating them. Germline values: CDR1 LNHDA, CDR2 SQIVND (reference sequence). This CDR3 comprises 13 residues. The CDR3: CASEDYSGNTIYF. The CDR3 DNA reads as TGTGCCAGCGAAGACTACTCTGGAAACACCATATATTTT.

This chain's CDR3 is CASSRRQGATECGYTF. CDR3 DNA sequence: TGTGCCAGCAGTCGAAGACAGGGGGCTACCGAATGTGGCTACACCTTC. This chain connects TRBV6-6 to TRBJ1-2; 10 bases are a match to TRBD1. The CDR3 runs to 16 residues. Germline V gives CDR1 MNHNY, CDR2 SVGAGI (reference sequence). With V trimmed by 5 bases and J by 7 bases, 13 bases remained unmatched.

J is TRBJ1-5 and V is TRBV6-5; D remains ambiguous. Germline CDR1 MNHEY, CDR2 SVGAGI. The CDR3 is 13 amino acids. V lost 7 bases and J 0 bases, leaving 7 bases between the germline ends. CDR3 bases: TGTGCCAGCACCTCTAATAGCAATCAGCCCCAGCATTTT. Protein sequence: CASTSNSNQPQHF.

The genes are TRBV4-2 and TRBJ1-1, with 7 bases lining up with TRBD1. The germline CDR1 and CDR2 sequences are LGHNA and YNFKEQ. This CDR3 is 16 amino acids long. The trim removed 1 base at V and 3 bases at J, leaving 8 bases unmatched. As DNA, the CDR3 is TGTGCCAGCAGCCAAGTAGGAAACAGGGGCGACACTGAAGCTTTCTTT. It encodes CASSQVGNRGDTEAFF.

This rearrangement joins TRBV7-3 to TRBJ1-3; 7 nucleotides agree with TRBD1. The CDR3 totals 16 residues. Germline V gene sequence: CDR1 SGHTA, CDR2 FQGTGA. Germline trimming cut 4 bases from V and 0 bases from J; bases unmatched to any gene: 6. The CDR3 DNA reads TGTGCCAGCAGCTCAGGGGGGACCAGCTCTGGAAACACCATATATTTT. Residues: CASSSGGTSSGNTIYF.

This sequence joins TRBV2 and TRBJ1-1; possible D gene TRBD1, 6 bases. This CDR3 has 12 amino acids. The germline CDR1 and CDR2 sequences are SNHLY and FYNNEI. Trimming pared 10 bases from V and 7 bases from J, leaving 16 bases between. The CDR3 sequence is CATRPGQFEAFF. The DNA of the CDR3 is TGTGCCACCCGGCCCGGACAGTTTGAAGCTTTCTTT.

This clone was picked up many times. The chain links TRBV15 to TRBJ1-5, with TRBD1 as a possible D gene (5 bases). Deletions cut 5 bases from V and 11 bases from J, with 16 bases between. Germline assignment: CDR1 LNHNV and CDR2 YYDKDF (reference sequence). The CDR3 runs to 13 residues. The chain's CDR3 is CATSRIPGQAQHF. The CDR3 DNA follows: TGTGCCACCAGCCGGATCCCAGGGCAAGCCCAGCATTTT.

The chain combines TRBV9 with TRBJ1-1; tentatively, D is TRBD1 (5 bases). V lost 0 bases, J lost 4 bases, and 13 bases lay in between. CDR1 SGDLS and CDR2 YYNGEE come from the germline V gene. The CDR3 sequence is 15 residues long. The CDR3 DNA reads as TGTGCCAGCAGCGTAGCGCCCAGGGTTGGCACTGAAGCTTTCTTT. It codes for CASSVAPRVGTEAFF.

CDR3 nucleotide sequence: TGTGCCAGCAGTGACGAGGCTAGCGGGGCTACAGATACGCAGTATTTT. Its protein is CASSDEASGATDTQYF. V usage is TRBV2 and J usage is TRBJ2-3, with 9 nucleotides matching TRBD2. V trimming: 3 bases; J trimming: 3 bases; junction bases outside the gene matches: 7. This CDR3 spans 16 amino acids. Per germline, CDR1 SNHLY and CDR2 FYNNEI.

This rearrangement joins TRBV13 to TRBJ1-5; D gene uncertain. Trimming took 4 bases from V and 8 from J, leaving 21 bases between them. Germline CDR1 PRHDT, CDR2 FYEKMQ (reference sequence). CDR3 length: 16 amino acids. The CDR3 sequence: CASSSPGHLTQEPQHF. CDR3 DNA: TGTGCCAGCAGCTCCCCAGGCCACCTTACGCAGGAGCCCCAGCATTTT.

The chain links TRBV7-9 to TRBJ2-3; no clear D gene. The CDR3 totals 18 residues. Germline V lookup: CDR1 SEHNR, CDR2 FQNEAQ (reference sequence). Between the trimmed V and J ends, which lost 4 bases and 0 bases, there was a span of 20 bases. This CDR3 is CASSSFRLRKKSTDTQYF. The CDR3 coding sequence is TGTGCCAGCAGCTCCTTCAGACTCCGGAAGAAAAGCACAGATACGCAGTATTTT.

The V call is TRBV15, the J call TRBJ1-1, with 11 bases matching TRBD1. This CDR3 comprises 16 residues. V shed 3 bases and J 3 bases; nucleotides not matched to a gene: 6. Looked up from germline, CDR1 is LNHNV and CDR2 is YYDKDF (reference sequence). The CDR3 nucleotides are TGTGCCACCAGCAGCACGGACAGGGGGCCTCACACTGAAGCTTTCTTT. It is translated as CATSSTDRGPHTEAFF.

The chain uses TRBV27 and TRBJ2-7, with 8 bases that match TRBD1. CDR1 is MNHEY and CDR2 is SMNVEV in the germline V gene (reference sequence). V was pared by 4 bases and J by 5 bases, with 4 bases of the junction left unmatched. The CDR3 has 13 residues. CDR3: CASSSAGGNEQYF. The CDR3 DNA reads TGTGCCAGCAGTTCCGCAGGGGGCAACGAGCAGTACTTC.

The chain joins TRBV7-9 to TRBJ2-2; D unresolved. Germline lookup yields CDR1 SEHNR and CDR2 FQNEAQ (reference sequence). Trimming removed 2 bases from V and 3 bases from J, with 7 bases in between. The CDR3 covers 14 residues. The chain's CDR3 is CASSLNQYTGELFF. The CDR3, as DNA: TGTGCCAGCAGCTTAAATCAGTACACCGGGGAGCTGTTTTTT.

This chain links TRBV5-8 with TRBJ1-5; D might be TRBD1 (5 bases). The germline gives CDR1 SGHTS, CDR2 YDEGEE. Deletions cut 3 bases from V and 0 bases from J, with 16 bases between. CDR3 size: 17 residues. The chain's CDR3 is CASSWGNQGASNQPQHF. In DNA, the CDR3 is TGTGCCAGCAGCTGGGGAAATCAGGGTGCTAGCAATCAGCCCCAGCATTTT.

V gene TRBV5-5 combines with J gene TRBJ1-1, with unresolved D. Germline values: CDR1 SGHKS, CDR2 YYEKEE (reference sequence). This CDR3 region has 16 residues. The ends were cut back, 1 base at V and 4 bases at J, with 17 bases in the middle. CDR3 residues: CASSLTMSRESTEAFF. The CDR3 bases are TGTGCCAGCAGCTTGACTATGTCAAGGGAGAGCACTGAAGCTTTCTTT.

J is TRBJ2-5 and V is TRBV7-9, with D hard to call. The CDR3 length is 13 residues. From germline, CDR1 is SEHNR and CDR2 FQNEAQ (reference sequence). With 5 bases removed from V and 5 bases from J, the gap between germline ends came to 12 bases. The DNA of the CDR3 is TGTGCCAGCAGCCCGGTAACCGAGGAGACCCAGTACTTC. This gives the protein CASSPVTEETQYF.

V is TRBV11-2 and J is TRBJ2-2, with D possibly being TRBD2 (7 bases). The CDR3 covers 14 residues. Between the trimmed V and J ends, which lost 3 bases and 5 bases, there was a span of 10 bases. CDR1 SGHAT and CDR2 FQNNGV come from the germline V gene. CDR3 sequence: CASSLGRGTGELFF. The DNA of the CDR3 is TGTGCCAGCAGCTTGGGGAGGGGGACCGGGGAGCTGTTTTTT.

The chain recombines TRBV5-6 with TRBJ1-3; D not resolved. The V gene lost 2 bases and the J gene lost 4 bases, with 4 bases spanning the gap. The CDR3 is 12 residues long. Germline V lookup: CDR1 SGHDT, CDR2 YYEEEE. Here the CDR3 DNA reads TGTGCCAGCAGCTTACGGGGAAACACCATATATTTT. Translating gives CASSLRGNTIYF.